This T cell receptor beta chain originates from a study of shared clonotypes between healthy human individuals. Turning to this clone: Antigen: not known. Other DNA sequences in the sample encode the same CDR3.

The CDR3 runs to 15 residues. With 4 bases clipped from V and 0 bases from J, the junction kept 3 bases outside the gene matches. Germline V CDR1 and CDR2: SGHRS, YFSETQ. TCRdb's copy holds only in-frame clones and misses some; the assay was immunoSEQ multiplex PCR. The table lists millions of clones, approximately 90% of them singletons. General study results and limits: A few donors had around 5% of their naive CD4 clonotypes in common.

This receptor was obtained from a man younger than 35 in good health. This chain links TRBV5-1 with TRBJ2-2, with 7 bases that match TRBD1. Sequencing input: naive CD4+ T cells sorted from blood. Sample subset: CD45RA+ positively selected. CDR3 sequence: CASSPGQANTGELFF. CDR3 DNA sequence: TGCGCCAGCAGCCCCGGACAGGCGAACACCGGGGAGCTGTTTTTT. Looking up the rest from reference TRBV5-1 and TRBJ2-2 gives the full variable domain: KAGVTQTPRYLIKTRGQQVTLSCSPISGHRSVSWYQQTPGQGLQFLFEYFSETQRNKGNFPGRFSGRQFSNSRSEMNVSTLELGDSALYLCASSPGQANTGELFFGEGSRLTVL.